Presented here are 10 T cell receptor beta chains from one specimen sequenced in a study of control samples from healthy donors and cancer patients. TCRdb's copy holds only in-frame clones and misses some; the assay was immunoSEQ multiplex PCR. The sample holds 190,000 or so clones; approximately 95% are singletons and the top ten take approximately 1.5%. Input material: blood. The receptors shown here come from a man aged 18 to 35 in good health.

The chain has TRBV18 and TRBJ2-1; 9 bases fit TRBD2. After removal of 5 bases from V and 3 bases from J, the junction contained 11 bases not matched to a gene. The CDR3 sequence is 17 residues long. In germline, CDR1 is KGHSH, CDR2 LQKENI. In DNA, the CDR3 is TGTGCCAGCTCATCAGCAACAGCGGGGGGACTCTACAATGAGCAGTTCTTC. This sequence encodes CASSSATAGGLYNEQFF. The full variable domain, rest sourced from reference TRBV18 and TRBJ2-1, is NAGVMQNPRHLVRRRGQEARLRCSPMKGHSHVYWYRQLPEEGLKFMVYLQKENIIDESGMPKERFSAEFPKEGPSILRIQQVVRGDSAAYFCASSSATAGGLYNEQFFGPGTRLTVL.

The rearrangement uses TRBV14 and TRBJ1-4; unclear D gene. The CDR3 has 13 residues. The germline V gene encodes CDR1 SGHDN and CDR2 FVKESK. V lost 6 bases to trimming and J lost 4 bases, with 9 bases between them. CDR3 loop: CASSRLSNEKLFF. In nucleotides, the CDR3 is TGTGCCAGCAGTAGGCTCAGTAATGAAAAACTGTTTTTT.

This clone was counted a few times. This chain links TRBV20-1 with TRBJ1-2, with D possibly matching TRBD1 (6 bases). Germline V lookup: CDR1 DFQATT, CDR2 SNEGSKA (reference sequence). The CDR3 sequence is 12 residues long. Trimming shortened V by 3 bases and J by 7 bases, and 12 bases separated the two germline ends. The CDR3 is CSASTPGVGYTF. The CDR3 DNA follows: TGCAGTGCTAGTACCCCAGGGGTTGGCTACACCTTC.

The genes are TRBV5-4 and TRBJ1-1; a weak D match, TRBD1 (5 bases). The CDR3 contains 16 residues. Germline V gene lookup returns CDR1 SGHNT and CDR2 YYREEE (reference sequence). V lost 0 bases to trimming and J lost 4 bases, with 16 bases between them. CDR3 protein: CASSLVGTGVGTEAFF. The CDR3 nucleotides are TGTGCCAGCAGCTTGGTGGGGACGGGGGTCGGCACTGAAGCTTTCTTT.

The CDR3 DNA follows: TGTGCCAGCGGGGGGGGGATTATGTCCAAAAACATTCAGTACTTC. This gives the protein CASGGGIMSKNIQYF. J is TRBJ2-4 and V is TRBV7-2; 7 bases are a match to TRBD2. This CDR3 is 15 amino acids long. After removal of 8 bases from V and 2 bases from J, the junction contained 9 bases not matched to a gene. Per germline, CDR1 SGHTA and CDR2 FQGNSA.

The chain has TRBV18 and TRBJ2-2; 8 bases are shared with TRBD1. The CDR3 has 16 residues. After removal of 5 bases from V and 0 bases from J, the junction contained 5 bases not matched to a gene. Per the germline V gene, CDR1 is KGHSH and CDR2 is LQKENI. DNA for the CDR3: TGTGCCAGCTCATTCGGGACAGGAACGAACACCGGGGAGCTGTTTTTT. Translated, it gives CASSFGTGTNTGELFF.

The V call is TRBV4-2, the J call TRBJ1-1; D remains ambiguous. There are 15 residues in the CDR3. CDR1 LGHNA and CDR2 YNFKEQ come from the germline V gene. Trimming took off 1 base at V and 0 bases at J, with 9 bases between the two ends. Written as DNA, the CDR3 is TGTGCCAGCAGCCAAGCTATTAACTTGAACACTGAAGCTTTCTTT. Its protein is CASSQAINLNTEAFF.

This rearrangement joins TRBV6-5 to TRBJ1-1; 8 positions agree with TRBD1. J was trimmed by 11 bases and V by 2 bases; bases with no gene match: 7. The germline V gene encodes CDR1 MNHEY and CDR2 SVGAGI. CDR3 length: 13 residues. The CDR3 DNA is TGTGCCAGCAGTTACGCCTTGACAGGGGCGGCTTTCTTT. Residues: CASSYALTGAAFF.

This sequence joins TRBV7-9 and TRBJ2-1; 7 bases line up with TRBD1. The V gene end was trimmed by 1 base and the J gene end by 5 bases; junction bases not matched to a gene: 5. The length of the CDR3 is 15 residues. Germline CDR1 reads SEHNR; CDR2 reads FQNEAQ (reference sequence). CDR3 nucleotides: TGTGCCAGCAGCTTAGGAGGGGGCTACCACAATGAGCAGTTCTTC. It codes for CASSLGGGYHNEQFF.

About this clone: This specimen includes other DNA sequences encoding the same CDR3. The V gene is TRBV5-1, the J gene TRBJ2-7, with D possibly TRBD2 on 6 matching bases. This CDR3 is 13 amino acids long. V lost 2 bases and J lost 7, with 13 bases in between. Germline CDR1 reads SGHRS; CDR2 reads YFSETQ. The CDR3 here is CASSFEGTEEQYF. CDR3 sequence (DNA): TGCGCCAGCAGCTTCGAAGGGACTGAGGAGCAGTACTTC.